These 8 T cell receptor beta chains share one sample of origin, sequenced in a study of control samples from healthy donors and cancer patients. Some clones are missing from TCRdb's copy, which holds only in-frame ones; the method was immunoSEQ multiplex PCR. The sample contains 120,000 or so clones, about 90% of which appear only once. The sample was blood. Source of these receptors: a young man in good health.

The chain combines TRBV6-2 or TRBV6-3 with TRBJ1-5, with 9 nucleotides matching TRBD1. CDR3 size: 16 residues. Germline CDR1 is MNHEY and CDR2 is SVGEGT. Trimming took 2 bases from V and 6 from J; bases not matched to a gene: 8. The CDR3 DNA follows: TGTGCCAGCAGTTACGGGGACAGGGAGAAGGTTCAGCCCCAGCATTTT. It specifies CASSYGDREKVQPQHF.

The chain combines TRBV6-4 with TRBJ1-5; a weak D match, TRBD1 (5 bases). This CDR3 has 17 amino acids. CDR1 and CDR2 from the germline V gene are MRHNA and SNTAGT. Trimming pared 0 bases from V and 0 bases from J, leaving 12 bases between. The CDR3 spells CASSDSLGRDSNQPQHF. In nucleotides, the CDR3 is TGTGCCAGCAGTGACTCACTAGGCAGGGATAGCAATCAGCCCCAGCATTTT.

The V and J genes are TRBV25-1 and TRBJ2-7; TRBD2 aligns across 10 bases. V shed 3 bases, J shed 6 bases, and the junction held 8 bases outside the gene matches. CDR1 and CDR2 from the germline V gene are MGHDK and SYGVNS. This CDR3 has 15 residues. CDR3 amino acids: CASSDSGRAVSEQYF. In DNA form, the CDR3 reads TGTGCCAGCAGTGACAGCGGGAGGGCCGTGTCCGAGCAGTACTTC.

V is TRBV10-2 and J is TRBJ2-7, with 11 bases fitting TRBD2. Germline V gene lookup returns CDR1 WSHSY and CDR2 SAAADI. Trimming at V came to 5 bases and at J to 2 bases, leaving 2 bases not matched to a gene. This CDR3 is built from 14 residues. The CDR3 sequence: CASSRLAGTYEQYF. The CDR3 DNA reads as TGCGCCAGCAGTAGACTAGCGGGAACCTACGAGCAGTACTTC.

The chain employs TRBV18 and TRBJ1-5, with a weak D call TRBD1 (6 bases). V lost 2 bases and J lost 1, with 9 bases in between. This CDR3 contains 15 residues. Germline loops: CDR1 KGHSH, CDR2 LQKENI. The CDR3 bases are TGTGCCAGCTCACCAGCCCAGGGGAGCAATCAGCCCCAGCATTTT. Protein sequence: CASSPAQGSNQPQHF.

The sample holds one count of this clone. This chain uses TRBV5-1 with TRBJ2-3, with 7 positions matching TRBD1. The CDR3 has 14 amino acids. After removal of 7 bases from V and 4 bases from J, the junction contained 9 bases not matched to a gene. Per the germline V gene, CDR1 is SGHRS and CDR2 is YFSETQ. The CDR3: CASSDRNGADTQYF. The DNA of the CDR3 is TGCGCCAGCTCGGACAGGAACGGGGCAGATACGCAGTATTTT.

The chain joins TRBV2 to TRBJ1-5; a possible D gene is TRBD1 (6 bases). Trimming took off 2 bases at V and 4 bases at J, with 6 bases between the two ends. The CDR3 extends over 13 amino acids. From germline, CDR1 is SNHLY and CDR2 FYNNEI. CDR3 DNA sequence: TGTGCCAGCAGTGAACAGGGGAATCAGCCCCAGCATTTT. This codes for CASSEQGNQPQHF.

Comment on this clone: One junction end does not reproduce the germline sequence, and a read error may be involved. The chain has TRBV7-7 and TRBJ2-5; TRBD2 might be the D (6 bases). Germline lookup yields CDR1 SSHAT and CDR2 FNYEAQ (reference sequence). There are 17 residues in the CDR3. CDR3 protein: CASSLGRVGGPRETQYF. The CDR3 DNA is TGTGCTAGCAGCTTAGGGCGGGTTGGAGGGCCCAGGGAGACCCAGTACTTC.